This entry describes one T cell receptor beta chain. Its target is not known. Germline-derived CDR1 and CDR2 are DFQATT and SNEGSKA (reference sequence). The CDR3 loop spans 15 amino acids. Deletions cut 2 bases from V and 4 bases from J, with 16 bases between. The data stem from a study of Graves' ophthalmopathy and Graves' hyperthyroidism. Study-level results: Most thyroid clonotypes with frequency above 0.001 were detected in blood too.

Amplified TCR beta CDR3 regions were obtained using RNA transcripts as template. An opening RT-PCR round employed HTBI primers and preceded a second-round multiplex PCR. TCRdb re-called the multiplex PCR reads with MiXCR, one entry per CDR3 protein. The sample lists hundreds of thousands of distinct CDR3 sequences, 40% occurring once. Sequencing was carried out using peripheral blood. This chain uses TRBV20-1 with TRBJ2-3, with a tentative D call TRBD1 (5 bases). The clonotype originates from an adult man with Graves' ophthalmopathy. The CDR3 loop is CSARSGAETPDTQYF. CDR3 bases: TGCAGTGCTAGAAGTGGGGCAGAAACTCCAGATACGCAGTATTTT.